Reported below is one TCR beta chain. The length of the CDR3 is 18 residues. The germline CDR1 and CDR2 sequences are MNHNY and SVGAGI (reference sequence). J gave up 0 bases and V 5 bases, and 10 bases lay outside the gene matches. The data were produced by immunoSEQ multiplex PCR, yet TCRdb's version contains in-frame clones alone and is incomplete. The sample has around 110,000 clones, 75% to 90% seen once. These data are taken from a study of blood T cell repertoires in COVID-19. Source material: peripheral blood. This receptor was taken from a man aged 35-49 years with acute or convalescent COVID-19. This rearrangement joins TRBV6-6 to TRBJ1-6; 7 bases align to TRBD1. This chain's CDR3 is CASSPRTGPSSYNSPLHF. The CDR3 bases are TGTGCCAGCAGTCCTCGGACAGGCCCAAGCTCCTATAATTCACCCCTCCACTTT.